This is a list of T cell receptor beta chains from one sample in a study of beta chain features in type 1 diabetes. Only in-frame clones appear in the TCRdb table, and some are missing; sequencing was by immunoSEQ multiplex PCR. The sample contains about 660,000 clones, 11% to 15% of which appear only once. The specimen was naive CD4+ T cells from blood. Source of these receptors: a man between 18 and 35 years old with type 1 diabetes. Each CDR3 is given with its conserved first and last residue. A D gene is named only where the DNA matches it firmly. Some rows have no size entry. The others give once, few or many, or a class for an expanded clone.

cdr3_length,j_call,v_call,clone_size,d_call,cdr3_aa,cdr3_nt
15,TRBJ1-4,TRBV2,.,.,CASSETGLRNEKLFF,TGTGCCAGCAGCGAAACAGGGCTTCGAAATGAAAAACTGTTTTTT
12,TRBJ2-7,TRBV7-2,few,.,CASTRLGYEQYF,TGTGCCAGCACCCGACTAGGCTACGAGCAGTACTTC
14,TRBJ1-2,TRBV6-5,few,.,CASSPDGQRRVYTF,TGTGCCAGCAGTCCCGACGGACAGCGGAGAGTCTACACCTTC
15,TRBJ2-7,TRBV9,.,.,CASSVDSSAYYEQYF,TGTGCCAGCAGCGTAGACAGTTCGGCCTACTACGAGCAGTACTTC
16,TRBJ1-5,TRBV23-1,few,.,CASSQSLGGSNQPQHF,TGCGCCAGCAGTCAGTCCCTGGGGGGTAGCAATCAGCCCCAGCATTTT
14,TRBJ1-6,TRBV6-1,few,TRBD1,CASSVGQGGSPLHF,TGTGCCAGCAGTGTTGGACAGGGAGGATCACCCCTCCACTTT
13,TRBJ1-2,TRBV6-5,few,.,CASTPSLSHGYTF,TGTGCCAGCACTCCGAGCCTCAGTCATGGCTACACCTTC
14,TRBJ2-3,TRBV25-1,few,.,CASSEGRSTDTQYF,TGTGCCAGCAGTGAAGGCAGAAGCACAGATACGCAGTATTTT
14,TRBJ2-7,TRBV2,.,TRBD2,CASSLLAGRYEQYF,TGTGCCAGCAGCTTACTAGCGGGAAGGTACGAGCAGTACTTC
14,TRBJ1-3,TRBV14,few,.,CASSSGTNLNTIYF,TGTGCCAGCAGCAGCGGGACAAACCTCAACACCATATATTTT
14,TRBJ1-1,TRBV14,few,.,CASSQAGSVTEAFF,TGTGCCAGCAGCCAAGCAGGGTCAGTGACTGAAGCTTTCTTT
14,TRBJ2-7,TRBV28,.,TRBD1,CASTTGTEAYEQYF,TGTGCCAGCACCACCGGGACAGAGGCCTACGAGCAGTACTTC
11,TRBJ2-2,TRBV2,few,.,CANAGTGELFF,TGTGCCAACGCAGGGACCGGGGAGCTGTTTTTT
11,TRBJ2-5,TRBV27,.,.,CASRGGETQYF,TGTGCCAGCAGAGGGGGAGAGACCCAGTACTTC
12,TRBJ1-1,TRBV9,.,.,CASSSQGSEAFF,TGTGCCAGCAGCTCCCAGGGTTCTGAAGCTTTCTTT
10,TRBJ2-5,TRBV6-5,.,.,CAGGLETQYF,TGTGCCGGGGGGTTAGAGACCCAGTACTTC
18,TRBJ1-5,TRBV23-1,few,TRBD1,CASSQPSGGTSSNQPQHF,TGCGCCAGCAGTCAGCCTTCAGGGGGGACAAGTAGCAATCAGCCCCAGCATTTT
14,TRBJ2-1,TRBV7-2,few,TRBD1,CASSLVPGGSEQFF,TGTGCCAGCAGCCTCGTCCCAGGGGGCAGTGAGCAGTTCTTC
15,TRBJ1-2,TRBV5-4,few,.,CASSLEPDGVYGYTF,TGTGCCAGCAGCTTGGAACCGGACGGAGTCTATGGCTACACCTTC
13,TRBJ2-3,TRBV5-4,.,.,CASSSISTDTQYF,TGTGCCAGCAGCTCTATAAGCACAGATACGCAGTATTTT
14,TRBJ1-2,TRBV2,.,.,CASSEMAANYGYTF,TGTGCCAGCAGTGAAATGGCAGCGAACTATGGCTACACCTTC
14,TRBJ2-3,TRBV13,.,.,CASSPRRSTDTQYF,TGTGCCAGCAGCCCTAGGCGGAGCACAGATACGCAGTATTTT
15,TRBJ2-1,TRBV7-6,.,.,CASSLAPDSYNEQFF,TGTGCCAGCAGCTTAGCCCCGGACAGTTACAATGAGCAGTTCTTC
13,TRBJ1-1,TRBV30,.,TRBD1,CAGDRVGMTEAFF,TGTGCCGGGGACAGGGTAGGGATGACTGAAGCTTTCTTT
16,TRBJ2-1,TRBV15,few,TRBD2,CATSRAGTSGKNEQFF,TGTGCCACCAGCAGAGCCGGCACTAGCGGGAAGAATGAGCAGTTCTTC
12,TRBJ1-1,TRBV25-1,few,.,CASSWDWGEAFF,TGTGCCAGCAGTTGGGACTGGGGTGAAGCTTTCTTT
12,TRBJ1-2,TRBV6-6,few,.,CASSRPAEGYTF,TGTGCCAGCAGCCGACCAGCGGAGGGCTACACCTTC